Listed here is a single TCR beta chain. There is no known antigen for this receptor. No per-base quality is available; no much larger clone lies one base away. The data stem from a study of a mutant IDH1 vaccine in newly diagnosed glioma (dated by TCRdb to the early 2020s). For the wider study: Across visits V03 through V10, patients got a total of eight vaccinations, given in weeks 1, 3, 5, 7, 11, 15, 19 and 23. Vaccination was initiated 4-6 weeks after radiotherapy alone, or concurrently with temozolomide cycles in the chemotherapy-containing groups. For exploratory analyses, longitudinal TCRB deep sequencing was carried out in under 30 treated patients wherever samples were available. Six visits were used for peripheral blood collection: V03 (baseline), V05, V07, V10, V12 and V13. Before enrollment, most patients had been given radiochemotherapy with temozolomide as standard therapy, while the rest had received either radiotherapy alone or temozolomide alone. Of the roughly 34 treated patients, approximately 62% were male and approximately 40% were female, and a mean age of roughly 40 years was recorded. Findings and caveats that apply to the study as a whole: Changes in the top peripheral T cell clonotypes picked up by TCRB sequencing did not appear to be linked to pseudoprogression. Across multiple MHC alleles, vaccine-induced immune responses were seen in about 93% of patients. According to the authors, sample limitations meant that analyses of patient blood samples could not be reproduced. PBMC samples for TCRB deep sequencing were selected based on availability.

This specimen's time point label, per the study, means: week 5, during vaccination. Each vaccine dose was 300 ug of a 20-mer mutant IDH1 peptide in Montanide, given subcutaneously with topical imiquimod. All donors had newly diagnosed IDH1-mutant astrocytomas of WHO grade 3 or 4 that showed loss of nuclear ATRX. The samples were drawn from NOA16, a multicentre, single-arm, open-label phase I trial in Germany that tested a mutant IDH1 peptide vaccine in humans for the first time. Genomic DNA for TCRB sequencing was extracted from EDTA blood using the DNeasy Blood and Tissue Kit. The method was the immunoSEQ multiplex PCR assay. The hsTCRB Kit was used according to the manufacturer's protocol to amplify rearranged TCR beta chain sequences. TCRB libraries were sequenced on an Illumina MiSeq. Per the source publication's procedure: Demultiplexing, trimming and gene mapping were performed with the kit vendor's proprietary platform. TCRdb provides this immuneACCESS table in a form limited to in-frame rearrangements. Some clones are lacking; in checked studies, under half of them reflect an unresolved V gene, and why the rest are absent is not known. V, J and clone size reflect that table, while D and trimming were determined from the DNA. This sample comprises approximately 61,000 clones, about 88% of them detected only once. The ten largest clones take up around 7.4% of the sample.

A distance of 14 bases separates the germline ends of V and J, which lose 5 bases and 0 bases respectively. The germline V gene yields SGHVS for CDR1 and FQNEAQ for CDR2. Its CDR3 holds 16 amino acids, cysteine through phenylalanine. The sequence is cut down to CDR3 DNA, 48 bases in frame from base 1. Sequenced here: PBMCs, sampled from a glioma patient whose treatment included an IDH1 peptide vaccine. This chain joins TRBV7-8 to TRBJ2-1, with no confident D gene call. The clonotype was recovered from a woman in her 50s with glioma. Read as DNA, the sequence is TGTGCCAGCAGCATAACCACTCGGAGCTCCTACAATGAGCAGTTCTTC. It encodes CASSITTRSSYNEQFF.